The present T cell receptor (beta chain) was sequenced within a study of blood T cell repertoires in COVID-19. The authors' processing: Reference gene primer amplification gave estimated nucleated cell counts. TCRdb keeps only in-frame clones here, not all; method: immunoSEQ multiplex PCR. V and J calls and clone size come straight from that table; D and trimming were deduced from the DNA. The profile covers 200,000 to 300,000 clones, with approximately 86% appearing a single time and more than 5.5% taken by the ten largest. CDR3 size: 15 residues. CDR1 and CDR2 from the germline V gene are MNHEY and SVGEGT. V was clipped by 2 bases and J by 5 bases; unmatched bases: 6.

The specimen was peripheral blood. This rearrangement joins TRBV6-2 or TRBV6-3 to TRBJ2-7; 10 nucleotides line up with TRBD2. The TCR sequence derives from a human donor in a cohort sampled during active COVID-19. The CDR3 loop reads CASSYSSSGSHEQYF. The CDR3 coding sequence is TGTGCCAGCAGTTACAGTTCTAGCGGGAGCCACGAGCAGTACTTC.